These 24 T cell receptor beta chains were sequenced from one sample in a study. TCRdb ran MiXCR on the RT-PCR reads and lists one entry per CDR3 protein. This sample has 650,000 to 800,000 distinct CDR3 sequences, with around 14% found just once. The sequencing input was memory CD4+ T cells from blood. Source of these receptors: a female donor in good health, serving as a healthy control.

This clonotype was seen more than once but under ten times. The V gene is TRBV20-1, the J gene TRBJ2-5, with a possible D match to TRBD1 (6 bases). CDR3 length: 15 residues. Germline assignment: CDR1 DFQATT and CDR2 SNEGSKA (reference sequence). With 2 bases removed from V and 7 bases from J, the gap between germline ends came to 20 bases. CDR3 nucleotide sequence: TGCAGTGCTAGACCGCAACAGGGAACGTGGGGGACCCAGTACTTC. It yields the protein CSARPQQGTWGTQYF.

This chain connects TRBV18 to TRBJ2-1, with D hard to call. CDR1 and CDR2 (germline): KGHSH, LQKENI. Trimming took 3 bases from V and 8 from J, leaving 11 bases between them. CDR3 length: 13 amino acids. The CDR3: CASSPSGAHEQFF. The CDR3 DNA reads as TGTGCCAGCTCACCTTCGGGCGCTCATGAGCAGTTCTTC.

This clonotype was found many times. The genes are TRBV4-2 and TRBJ2-3, with a possible D match to TRBD2 (6 bases). Trimming cost V 1 base and J 0 bases, with 8 bases left between them. Germline lookup yields CDR1 LGHNA and CDR2 YNFKEQ. This CDR3 has 15 amino acids. The CDR3 nucleotides are TGTGCCAGCAGCCAAGTTGGGACTAGCACAGATACGCAGTATTTT. Amino acid sequence: CASSQVGTSTDTQYF.

This clonotype showed up just a few times. This chain connects TRBV10-3 to TRBJ2-7, with 12 nucleotides matching TRBD2. Germline loops: CDR1 ENHRY, CDR2 SYGVKD. The CDR3 spans 16 residues. The ends lost 3 bases at V and 5 bases at J; junction bases unmatched: 8. Here the CDR3 reads CAISDQTSGRRNEQYF. As DNA, the CDR3 is TGTGCCATCAGTGACCAGACTAGCGGGAGACGTAACGAGCAGTACTTC.

This clonotype was recorded a few times. V gene TRBV5-5 combines with J gene TRBJ2-1, with 7 bases matching TRBD2. The ends lost 0 bases at V and 5 bases at J; junction bases unmatched: 2. The CDR3 has 14 residues. Germline CDR1 and CDR2: SGHKS and YYEKEE (reference sequence). The CDR3: CASSLEGTNNEQFF. Written as DNA, the CDR3 is TGTGCCAGCAGCTTGGAAGGGACTAACAATGAGCAGTTCTTC.

CDR3 in amino acids: CASSVLSTNTGELFF. The CDR3 region has the DNA TGTGCCAGCAGCGTACTTTCTACGAACACCGGGGAGCTGTTTTTT. The rearrangement links TRBV7-2 to TRBJ2-2; D is unclear. Trimming pared 5 bases from V and 0 bases from J, leaving 10 bases between. CDR3 length equals 15 residues. CDR1 is SGHTA, CDR2 FQGNSA, per germline.

The table lists this clonotype with a few counts. The rearrangement links TRBV18 to TRBJ1-1; D possibly corresponds to TRBD1 (6 bases). CDR1 and CDR2 (germline): KGHSH, LQKENI. V lost 3 bases, J lost 1 base, and 12 bases lay in between. The CDR3 consists of 15 residues. The CDR3 region has the DNA TGTGCCAGCTCACCGCCGACAGGCGCGAACACTGAAGCTTTCTTT. It is translated as CASSPPTGANTEAFF.

CDR3 DNA: TGTGCCAGCAGTAGACTAGCCACGTACCAAGAGACCCAGTACTTC. Its protein product is CASSRLATYQETQYF. V gene TRBV6-5 combines with J gene TRBJ2-5, with 7 bases aligning to TRBD2. The CDR3 runs to 15 residues. Trimming cost V 5 bases and J 0 bases; bases outside gene matches: 6. Germline V gene data show CDR1 as MNHEY and CDR2 as SVGAGI.

This clonotype was counted many times. This CDR3 reads CASSQEHRGYQETQYF. The CDR3 bases are TGCGCCAGCAGCCAAGAGCACAGGGGGTACCAAGAGACCCAGTACTTC. This chain joins TRBV4-3 and TRBJ2-5, with 8 bases matching TRBD1. There are 16 residues in the CDR3. J was trimmed by 0 bases and V by 0 bases; bases with no gene match: 3. Germline V gene lookup returns CDR1 LGHNA and CDR2 YSLEER.

This sequence joins TRBV30 and TRBJ1-1; 7 bases map to TRBD1. Per germline, CDR1 GTSNPN and CDR2 SVGIG (reference sequence). Germline trimming cut 5 bases from V and 5 bases from J; bases unmatched to any gene: 11. This CDR3 has 14 amino acids. CDR3 loop: CAWEKNRGKTEAFF. CDR3 coding DNA: TGTGCCTGGGAGAAGAACAGGGGAAAAACTGAAGCTTTCTTT.

As to this clonotype: A much larger clonotype is one base distant, so this may be a read error. The V and J genes are TRBV29-1 and TRBJ1-5, with 8 bases lining up with TRBD1. J lost 3 bases, V lost 4 bases, and 2 bases had no gene match. The germline V gene encodes CDR1 SQVTM and CDR2 ANQGSEA. CDR3 length: 13 residues. The CDR3 loop reads CSVAQGVNQPQHF. The CDR3 coding sequence is TGCAGCGTTGCACAGGGGGTCAATCAGCCCCAGCATTTT. Filled out from reference TRBV29-1 and TRBJ1-5, the complete variable domain reads SAVISQKPSRDICQRGTSLTIQCQVDSQVTMMFWYRQQPGQSLTLIATANQGSEATYESGFVIDKFPISRPNLTFSTLTVSNMSPEDSSIYLCSVAQGVNQPQHFGDGTRLSIL.

The chain is built from TRBV10-3 and TRBJ2-1, with 7 bases fitting TRBD1. V was pared by 2 bases and J by 0 bases, with 4 bases of the junction left unmatched. The germline gives CDR1 ENHRY, CDR2 SYGVKD. The CDR3 covers 16 residues. The CDR3 protein is CAISEKQGTSYNEQFF. The CDR3 DNA sequence: TGTGCCATCAGTGAGAAACAGGGGACCTCCTACAATGAGCAGTTCTTC.

The rearrangement links TRBV18 to TRBJ1-2, with TRBD1 as a possible D gene (5 bases). This CDR3 is built from 16 residues. V lost 2 bases to trimming and J lost 0 bases, with 13 bases between them. The germline CDR1 and CDR2 sequences are KGHSH and LQKENI. The CDR3 nucleotides read TGTGCCAGCTCACCAAATGAGGGGCGAGCTAACTATGGCTACACCTTC. Protein sequence: CASSPNEGRANYGYTF.

This clonotype has only a few counts. This chain links TRBV6-5 with TRBJ1-1, with D hard to call. The CDR3 contains 16 residues. V gave up 0 bases and J gave up 5 bases, with 16 bases separating them. Germline CDR1 reads MNHEY; CDR2 reads SVGAGI. The CDR3 protein is CASSYSWGWEETEAFF. The CDR3 nucleotides read TGTGCCAGCAGTTACTCGTGGGGTTGGGAGGAGACTGAAGCTTTCTTT.

The CDR3 DNA sequence: TGCAGTGCTAGAAGCGTTAGCGGGAGGTTAAATACGCAGTATTTT. Translated, it gives CSARSVSGRLNTQYF. V and J are TRBV20-1 and TRBJ2-3; 10 nucleotides line up with TRBD2. V was pared by 2 bases and J by 7 bases, with 9 bases of the junction left unmatched. Germline V CDR1 and CDR2: DFQATT, SNEGSKA (reference sequence). The CDR3 spans 15 residues.

This clonotype was counted ten times or more. The chain couples TRBV7-2 to TRBJ2-2, with unresolved D. Trimming took off 2 bases at V and 0 bases at J, with 7 bases between the two ends. This CDR3 is 15 amino acids long. In germline, CDR1 is SGHTA, CDR2 FQGNSA. CDR3 nucleotides: TGTGCCAGCAGCTTAATGACCGCGAACACCGGGGAGCTGTTTTTT. Protein sequence: CASSLMTANTGELFF. The full variable domain, rest sourced from reference TRBV7-2 and TRBJ2-2, is GAGVSQSPSNKVTEKGKDVELRCDPISGHTALYWYRQSLGQGLEFLIYFQGNSAPDKSGLPSDRFSAERTGGSVSTLTIQRTQQEDSAVYLCASSLMTANTGELFFGEGSRLTVL.

This chain uses TRBV3-1 with TRBJ1-6; no reliable D call. This CDR3 contains 14 residues. Germline V gene sequence: CDR1 LGHDT, CDR2 YNNKEL (reference sequence). V gave up 1 base and J gave up 7 bases, with 8 bases separating them. The DNA of the CDR3 is TGTGCCAGCAGCCAAGGGTTTTTAAATTCACCCCTCCACTTT. It translates to CASSQGFLNSPLHF.

V and J are TRBV7-2 and TRBJ2-2; TRBD2 aligns across 8 bases. Germline assignment: CDR1 SGHTA and CDR2 FQGNSA. V dropped 5 bases and J dropped 5; count of bases not matched to a gene: 13. This CDR3 contains 17 residues. The CDR3 sequence: CASSTQRGTRVTGELFF. As DNA, the CDR3 is TGTGCCAGCAGCACCCAGCGGGGGACAAGAGTAACCGGGGAGCTGTTTTTT.

This clonotype was counted many times. The chain recombines TRBV7-2 with TRBJ1-2; D is undetermined. With 0 bases removed from V and 4 bases from J, the gap between germline ends came to 6 bases. The CDR3 has 13 amino acids. Per germline, CDR1 SGHTA and CDR2 FQGNSA. CDR3 protein: CASSLAYGYGYTF. The CDR3 nucleotides read TGTGCCAGCAGCTTAGCGTACGGCTATGGCTACACCTTC.

The chain carries TRBV5-5 and TRBJ2-1, with D unclear. The germline V gene encodes CDR1 SGHKS and CDR2 YYEKEE (reference sequence). Trimming pared 6 bases from V and 0 bases from J, leaving 16 bases between. The CDR3 contains 16 residues. The CDR3 protein is CASTLSVSSSYNEQFF. The CDR3 DNA is TGTGCCAGCACCCTATCAGTATCAAGCTCCTACAATGAGCAGTTCTTC. Combining the CDR3 with reference TRBV5-5 and TRBJ2-1 gives the whole variable domain DAGVTQSPTHLIKTRGQQVTLRCSPISGHKSVSWYQQVLGQGPQFIFQYYEKEERGRGNFPDRFSARQFPNYSSELNVNALLLGDSALYLCASTLSVSSSYNEQFFGPGTRLTVL.

V usage is TRBV20-1 and J usage is TRBJ2-7; a weak D match, TRBD1 (7 bases). Looked up from germline, CDR1 is DFQATT and CDR2 is SNEGSKA (reference sequence). The V end lost 5 bases, the J end lost 2 bases, and 13 bases lay between the germline ends. The CDR3 extends over 13 amino acids. In DNA form, the CDR3 reads TGCAGTGCTGCGGGGACAGATACCTACGAGCAGTACTTC. Translation: CSAAGTDTYEQYF.

The chain recombines TRBV9 with TRBJ2-1; D may match TRBD1 or TRBD2 (5 bases each). Trimming shortened V by 0 bases and J by 4 bases, and 11 bases separated the two germline ends. The germline V gene has CDR1 SGDLS and CDR2 YYNGEE. The CDR3 has 15 amino acids. The CDR3 nucleotides are TGTGCCAGCAGCGTAGATGGGACGGGGTACAATGAGCAGTTCTTC. This encodes CASSVDGTGYNEQFF.

This rearrangement joins TRBV2 to TRBJ2-3; 8 nucleotides align to TRBD1. The CDR3 is made up of 14 amino acids. Germline V lookup: CDR1 SNHLY, CDR2 FYNNEI. V shed 7 bases and J 0 bases; nucleotides not matched to a gene: 3. CDR3 bases: TGTGCCAGCACTCAGGGGGCTAGCACAGATACGCAGTATTTT. Translating gives CASTQGASTDTQYF.

This chain joins TRBV7-3 and TRBJ2-3, with 12 bases that match TRBD2. The CDR3 runs 16 residues. The V segment lost 5 bases and the J segment 4 bases; nucleotides outside the gene matches: 7. Looked up from germline, CDR1 is SGHTA and CDR2 is FQGTGA. The CDR3 DNA follows: TGTGCCAGCAGCCCAGACAGACTAGCGGGAGCAGATACGCAGTATTTT. Translation gives CASSPDRLAGADTQYF.